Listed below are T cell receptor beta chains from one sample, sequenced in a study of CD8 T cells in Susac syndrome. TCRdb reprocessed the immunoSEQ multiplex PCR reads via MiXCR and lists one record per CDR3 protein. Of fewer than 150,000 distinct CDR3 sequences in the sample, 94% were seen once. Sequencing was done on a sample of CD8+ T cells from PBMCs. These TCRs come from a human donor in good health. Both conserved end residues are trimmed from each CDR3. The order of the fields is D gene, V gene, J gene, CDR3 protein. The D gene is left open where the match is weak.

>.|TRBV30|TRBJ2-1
AWSPPGLNNEQF
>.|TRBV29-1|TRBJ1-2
SVLSNYGYT
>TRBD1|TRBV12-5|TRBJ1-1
ASGYATGSGDTEAF
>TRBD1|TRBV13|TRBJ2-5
ASSLTGGDETQY
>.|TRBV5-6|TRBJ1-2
ASSLVTVYGYT
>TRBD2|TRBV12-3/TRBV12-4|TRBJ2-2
ASSSSGRIGELF
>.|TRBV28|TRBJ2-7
ASSWGRDTYEQY
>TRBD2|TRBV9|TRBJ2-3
ASGREGLGTDTQY
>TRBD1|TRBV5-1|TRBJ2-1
ASSLTGGHEQF
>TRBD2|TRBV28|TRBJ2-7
ASSSMFQREASYEQY
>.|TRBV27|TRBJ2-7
ASSLVAHYEQY
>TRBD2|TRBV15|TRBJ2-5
ATSGLVAGVYQETQY
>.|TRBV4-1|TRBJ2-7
ASSPQIANEQY
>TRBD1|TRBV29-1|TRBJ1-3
SAQGASGNTIY
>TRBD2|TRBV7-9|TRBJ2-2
ASSSLAGSNTGELF
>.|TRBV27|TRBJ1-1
ASTALWGENTEAF
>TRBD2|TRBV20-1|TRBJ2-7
SANLLAGYEQY
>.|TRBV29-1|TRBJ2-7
SVEARDSYEQY
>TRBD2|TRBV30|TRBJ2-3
AWTKGSGGPADTQY
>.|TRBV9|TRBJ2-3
ASSVEGGTMTDTQY
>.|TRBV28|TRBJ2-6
ASSPSISGANVLT
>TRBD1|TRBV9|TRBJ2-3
ASSVRTGSLGDTQY
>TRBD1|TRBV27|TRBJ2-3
ASSLPGQESTDTQY
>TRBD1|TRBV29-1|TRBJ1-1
SVEGQGGTF
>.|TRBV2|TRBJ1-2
ASRAGSEDNGYT
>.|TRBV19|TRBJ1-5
ASSIERQSGNQPQH
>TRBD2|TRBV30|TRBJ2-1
AWSVSTGHGRLSYNEQF
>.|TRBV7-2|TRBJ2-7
ASSSYGGGKYEQY
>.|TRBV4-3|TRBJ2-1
ASSQDSWSGDFSNEQF